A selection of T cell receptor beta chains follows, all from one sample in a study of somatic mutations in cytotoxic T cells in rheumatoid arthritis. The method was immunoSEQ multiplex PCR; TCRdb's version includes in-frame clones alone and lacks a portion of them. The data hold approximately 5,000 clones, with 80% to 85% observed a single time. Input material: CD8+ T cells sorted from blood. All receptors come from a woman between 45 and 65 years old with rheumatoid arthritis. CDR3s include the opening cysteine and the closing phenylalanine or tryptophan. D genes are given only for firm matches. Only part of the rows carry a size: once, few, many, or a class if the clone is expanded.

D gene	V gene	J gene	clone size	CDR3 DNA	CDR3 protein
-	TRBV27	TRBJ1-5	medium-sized	TGTGCCAGCACCCCTGGGGGGTTAGGTCAGCCCCAGCATTTT	CASTPGGLGQPQHF
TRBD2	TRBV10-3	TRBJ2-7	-	TGTGCCACCGAGCGGGAGTGGGGCGAGCAGTACTTC	CATEREWGEQYF
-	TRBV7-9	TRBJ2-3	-	TGTGCCAGCAGAACTAGCACAGATACGCAGTATTTT	CASRTSTDTQYF
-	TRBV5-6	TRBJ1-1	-	TGTGCCAGCAGCTTCGACAGTCCTGAAGCTTTCTTT	CASSFDSPEAFF
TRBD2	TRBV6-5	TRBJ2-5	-	TGTGCCAGCAGTCCCATAGCGGGGGGAGGAGAGACCCAGTACTTC	CASSPIAGGGETQYF
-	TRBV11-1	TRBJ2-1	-	TGTGCCAGCAGCTTAGTAGAAAACTACAATGAGCAGTTCTTC	CASSLVENYNEQFF
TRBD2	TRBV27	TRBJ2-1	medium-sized	TGTGCCAGCAGCCCGACTAGCGGGAGCGAGCAGTTCTTC	CASSPTSGSEQFF
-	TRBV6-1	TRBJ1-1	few	TGTGCCAGCAGAGGCGGCACTGAAGCTTTCTTT	CASRGGTEAFF
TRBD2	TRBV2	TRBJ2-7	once	TGTGCCAGCAGTGAACCAGCTAGCGGGGGAACCCTTTTCTACGAGCAGTACTTC	CASSEPASGGTLFYEQYF
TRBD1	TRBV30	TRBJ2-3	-	TGTGCCTCCACAGGGGGCTCAGATACGCAGTATTTT	CASTGGSDTQYF
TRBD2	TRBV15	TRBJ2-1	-	TGTGCCACCAGCAGAGATAGAGCGGGAGTTGATGAGCAGTTCTTC	CATSRDRAGVDEQFF
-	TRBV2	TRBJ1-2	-	TGTGCCAGCAGGGACCGACAGCTCTATGGCTACACCTTC	CASRDRQLYGYTF
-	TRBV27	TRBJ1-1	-	TGTGCCAGCAGTTTAGGGCGGAACACTGAAGCTTTCTTT	CASSLGRNTEAFF
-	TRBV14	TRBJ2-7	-	TGTGCCAGCAGCGCGAGGGAGTACCTCGAGCAGTACTTC	CASSAREYLEQYF
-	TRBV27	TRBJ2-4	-	TGTGCCAGCAGTTCCCCGGGAGCCAAAAACATTCAGTACTTC	CASSSPGAKNIQYF
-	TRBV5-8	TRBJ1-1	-	TGTGCCAGCAGCGTTTGGACAGCCGGCTTGAACACTGAAGCTTTCTTT	CASSVWTAGLNTEAFF
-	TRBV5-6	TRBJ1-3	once	TGTGCCAGCAGCCTGGCCGTCGGTATGAGCTCTGGAAACACCATATATTTT	CASSLAVGMSSGNTIYF
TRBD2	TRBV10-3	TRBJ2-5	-	TGTGCCATCAGTGGCTTAGCTAGCGGTGAAGGGGAGACCCAGTACTTC	CAISGLASGEGETQYF
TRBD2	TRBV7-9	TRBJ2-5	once	TGTGCCAGCAGCCCGGATTTACAGGGACTAGCGGGGGAAGAGACCCAGTACTTC	CASSPDLQGLAGEETQYF
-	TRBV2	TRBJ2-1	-	TGTGTCGTGGGGGCCGAGAATGAGCAGTTCTTC	CVVGAENEQFF
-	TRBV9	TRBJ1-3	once	TGTGCCAGCAGCGACAGGGATCCTGGAAACACCATATATTTT	CASSDRDPGNTIYF
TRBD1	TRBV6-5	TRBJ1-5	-	TGTGCCAGCAGTCGGACAGGGGGTACGAATCAGCCCCAGCATTTT	CASSRTGGTNQPQHF
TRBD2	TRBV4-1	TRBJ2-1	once	TGCGCCAGCAGCCTGGGGGGGGGCTCCTACAATGAGCAGTTCTTC	CASSLGGGSYNEQFF
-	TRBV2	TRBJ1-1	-	TGTGCCAGCAGTCTTGGGCTGAACACTGAAGCTTTCTTT	CASSLGLNTEAFF
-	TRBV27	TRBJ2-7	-	TGTGCCAGCCGGCTGGGGGCAGGCTACGAGCAGTACTTC	CASRLGAGYEQYF
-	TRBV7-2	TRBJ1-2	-	TGTGCCAGCAGTTGGGCCGGGGGAACAGACTATGGCTACACCTTC	CASSWAGGTDYGYTF
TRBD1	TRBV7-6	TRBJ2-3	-	TGTGCCAGCAGCACCGGGACAGGGGGGTTTCAAGATACGCAGTATTTT	CASSTGTGGFQDTQYF
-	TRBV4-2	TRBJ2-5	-	TGTGCCAGCAGTTTTTTCCGGGGGCAAGAGACCCAGTACTTC	CASSFFRGQETQYF
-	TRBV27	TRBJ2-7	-	TGTGCCAGCAGTTTAAACAGGGACTACGAGCAGTACTTC	CASSLNRDYEQYF
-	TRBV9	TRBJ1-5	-	TGTGCCAGCAGCATCGGGGGACTAGCGAATCAGCCCCAGCATTTT	CASSIGGLANQPQHF
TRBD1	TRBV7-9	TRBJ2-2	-	TGTGCCAGCAGCCCACAAAGACAGGGGGACATAGAGAACACCGGGGAGCTGTTTTTT	CASSPQRQGDIENTGELFF
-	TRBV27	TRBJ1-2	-	TGTGCCAGCAGTTTATGGCAGGAAGGTGGCTACACCTTC	CASSLWQEGGYTF
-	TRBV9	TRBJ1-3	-	TGTGCCAGCAGCGCCTCGGGAGTCTCCGGAAACACCATATATTTT	CASSASGVSGNTIYF
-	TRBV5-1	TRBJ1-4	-	TGCGCCAGCAGGGCAGGCGGGAGTGAAAAACTGTTTTTT	CASRAGGSEKLFF
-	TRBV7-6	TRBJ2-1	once	TGTGCCAGCAGCTTAGCTGGGCAGGGTTCCAACAATGAGCAGTTCTTC	CASSLAGQGSNNEQFF
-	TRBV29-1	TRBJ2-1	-	TGCAGCGTTCGTCTCCTTTATGAGCAGTTCTTC	CSVRLLYEQFF
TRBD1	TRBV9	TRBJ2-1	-	TGTGCCAGCAGCCCGGACAGGGTCCTGGAGCAGTTCTTC	CASSPDRVLEQFF
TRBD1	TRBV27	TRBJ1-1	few	TGTGCCAGCAGTTTATACCCCGGGACAGGGGACCTTTTCTTT	CASSLYPGTGDLFF
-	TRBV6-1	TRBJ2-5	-	TGTGCCAGCAGTGACTCACTCCGGGGGACCCAGTACTTC	CASSDSLRGTQYF
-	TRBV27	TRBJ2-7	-	TGTGCCAGCAGTGTAGCGGTCGGAAACTACGAGCAGTACTTC	CASSVAVGNYEQYF
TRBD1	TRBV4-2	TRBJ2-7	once	TGTGCCAGCAGCCATCCTACCCAATCGGGACAGGGGTACTACGAGCAGTACTTC	CASSHPTQSGQGYYEQYF
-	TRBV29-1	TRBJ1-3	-	TGCAGCGTTACTGAGACTGGAAACACCATATATTTT	CSVTETGNTIYF
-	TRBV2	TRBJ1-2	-	TGTGCCAGCATATATAGGGACAAGGGGTATGGCTACACCTTC	CASIYRDKGYGYTF
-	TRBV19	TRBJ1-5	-	TGTGCCAGTAGTATAGTCGGCAGGGTAAGTGGGGTTTACCGGCAGCCCCAGCATTTT	CASSIVGRVSGVYRQPQHF
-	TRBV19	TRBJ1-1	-	TGTGCCTGTCGGTTTAGTGTTAACACTGAAGCTTTCTTT	CACRFSVNTEAFF